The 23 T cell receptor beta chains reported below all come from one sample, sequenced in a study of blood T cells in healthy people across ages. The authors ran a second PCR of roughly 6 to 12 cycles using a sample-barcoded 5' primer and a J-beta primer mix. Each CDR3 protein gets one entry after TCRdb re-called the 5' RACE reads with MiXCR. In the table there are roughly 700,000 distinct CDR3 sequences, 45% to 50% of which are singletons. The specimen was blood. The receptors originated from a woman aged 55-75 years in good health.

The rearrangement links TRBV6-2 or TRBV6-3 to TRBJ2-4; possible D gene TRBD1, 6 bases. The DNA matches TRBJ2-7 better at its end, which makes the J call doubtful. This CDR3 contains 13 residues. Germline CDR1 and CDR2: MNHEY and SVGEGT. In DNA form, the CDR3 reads TGTGCCAGCAGTCGTCCAGGGGCCTACGAGCAGTACTTC. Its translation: CASSRPGAYEQYF.

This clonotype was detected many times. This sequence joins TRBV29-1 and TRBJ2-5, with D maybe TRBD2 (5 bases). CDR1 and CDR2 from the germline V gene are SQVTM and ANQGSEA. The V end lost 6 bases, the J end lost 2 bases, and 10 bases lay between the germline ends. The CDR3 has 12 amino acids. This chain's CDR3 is CSVSRAQETQYF. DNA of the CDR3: TGCAGCGTGTCGAGGGCTCAAGAGACCCAGTACTTC.

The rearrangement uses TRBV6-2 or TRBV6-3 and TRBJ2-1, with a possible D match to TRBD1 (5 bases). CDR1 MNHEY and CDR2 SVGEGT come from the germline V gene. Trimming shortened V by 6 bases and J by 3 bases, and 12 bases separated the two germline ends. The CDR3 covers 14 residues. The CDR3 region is CASRYEDNYNEQFF. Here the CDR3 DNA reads TGTGCCAGCAGGTACGAGGACAACTACAATGAGCAGTTCTTC.

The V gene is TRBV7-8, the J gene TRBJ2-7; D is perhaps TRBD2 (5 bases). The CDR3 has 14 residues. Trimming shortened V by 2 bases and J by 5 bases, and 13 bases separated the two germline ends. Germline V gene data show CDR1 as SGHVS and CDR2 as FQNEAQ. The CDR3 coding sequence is TGTGCCAGCAGCTTAATAAGCGGTGGGGACGAGCAGTACTTC. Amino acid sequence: CASSLISGGDEQYF.

CDR3 in amino acids: CASSLERDSYGYTF. The CDR3 DNA reads as TGTGCCAGCAGCTTAGAGAGGGACAGCTATGGCTACACCTTC. The rearrangement joins TRBV7-9 to TRBJ1-2; 7 bases are a match to TRBD1. With V trimmed by 1 base and J by 4 bases, 3 bases remained unmatched. The CDR3 runs 14 residues. The germline V gene has CDR1 SEHNR and CDR2 FQNEAQ (reference sequence).

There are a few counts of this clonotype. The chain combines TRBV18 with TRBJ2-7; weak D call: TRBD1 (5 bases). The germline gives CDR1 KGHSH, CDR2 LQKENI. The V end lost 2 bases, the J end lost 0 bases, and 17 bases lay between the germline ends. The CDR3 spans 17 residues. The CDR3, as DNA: TGTGCCAGCTCACCAAATCTAGGGGCGGCCAGCTCCTACGAGCAGTACTTC. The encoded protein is CASSPNLGAASSYEQYF.

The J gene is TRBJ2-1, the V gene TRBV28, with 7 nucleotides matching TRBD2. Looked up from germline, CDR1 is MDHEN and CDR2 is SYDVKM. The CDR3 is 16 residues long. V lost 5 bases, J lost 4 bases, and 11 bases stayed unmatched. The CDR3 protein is CASSGLLAARYNEQFF. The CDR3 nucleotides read TGTGCCAGCAGTGGCCTGCTAGCGGCTAGGTACAATGAGCAGTTCTTC.

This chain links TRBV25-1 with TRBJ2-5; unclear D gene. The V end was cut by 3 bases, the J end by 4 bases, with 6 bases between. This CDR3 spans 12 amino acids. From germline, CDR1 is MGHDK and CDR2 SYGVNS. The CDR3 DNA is TGTGCCAGCAGTGAGATCAGAGAGACCCAGTACTTC. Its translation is CASSEIRETQYF.

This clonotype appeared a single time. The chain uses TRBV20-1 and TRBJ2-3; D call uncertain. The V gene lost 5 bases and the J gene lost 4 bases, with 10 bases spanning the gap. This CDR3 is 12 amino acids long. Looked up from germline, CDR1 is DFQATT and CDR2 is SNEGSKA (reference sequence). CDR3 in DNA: TGCAGTGCTGCGACCGTGGCAGATACGCAGTATTTT. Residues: CSAATVADTQYF.

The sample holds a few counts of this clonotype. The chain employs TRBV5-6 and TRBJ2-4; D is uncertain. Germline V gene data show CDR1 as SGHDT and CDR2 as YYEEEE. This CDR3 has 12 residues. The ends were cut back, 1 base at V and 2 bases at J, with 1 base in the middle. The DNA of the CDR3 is TGTGCCAGCAGCTTGTCCAAAAACATTCAGTACTTC. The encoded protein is CASSLSKNIQYF. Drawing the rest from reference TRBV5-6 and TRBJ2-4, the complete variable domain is DAGVTQSPTHLIKTRGQQVTLRCSPKSGHDTVSWYQQALGQGPQFIFQYYEEEERQRGNFPDRFSGHQFPNYSSELNVNALLLGDSALYLCASSLSKNIQYFGAGTRLSVL.

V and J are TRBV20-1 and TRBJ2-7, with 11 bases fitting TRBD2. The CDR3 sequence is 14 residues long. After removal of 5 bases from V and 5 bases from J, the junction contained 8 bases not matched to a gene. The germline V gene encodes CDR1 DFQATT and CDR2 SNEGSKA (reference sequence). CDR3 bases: TGCAGTGCTGGCGGACTGACTAGCGGGGACGAGCAGTACTTC. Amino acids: CSAGGLTSGDEQYF.

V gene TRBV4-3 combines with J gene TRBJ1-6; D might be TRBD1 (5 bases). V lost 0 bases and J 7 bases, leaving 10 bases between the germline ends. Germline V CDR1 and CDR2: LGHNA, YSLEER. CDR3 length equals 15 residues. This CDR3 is CASSQDGAGNSPLHF. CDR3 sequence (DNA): TGCGCCAGCAGCCAAGATGGGGCAGGGAATTCACCCCTCCACTTT.

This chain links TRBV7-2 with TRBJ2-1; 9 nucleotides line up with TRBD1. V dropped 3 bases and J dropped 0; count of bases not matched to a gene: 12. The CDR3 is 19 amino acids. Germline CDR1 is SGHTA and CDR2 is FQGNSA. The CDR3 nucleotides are TGTGCCAGCAGCTTCCCTAGGGACAGGGTAGAGAGCTCCTACAATGAGCAGTTCTTC. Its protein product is CASSFPRDRVESSYNEQFF.

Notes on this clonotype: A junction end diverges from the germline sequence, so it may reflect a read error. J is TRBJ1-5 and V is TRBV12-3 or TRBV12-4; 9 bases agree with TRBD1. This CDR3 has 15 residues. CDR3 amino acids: CASGLTGGSNQPQHF. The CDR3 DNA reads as TGTGCCAGCGGTTTGACAGGGGGGAGCAATCAGCCCCAGCATTTT.

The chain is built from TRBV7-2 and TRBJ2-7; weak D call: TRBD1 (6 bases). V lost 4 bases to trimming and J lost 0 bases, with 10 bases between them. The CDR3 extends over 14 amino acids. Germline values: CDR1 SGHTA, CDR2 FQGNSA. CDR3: CASSSGRGSYEQYF. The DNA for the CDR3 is TGTGCCAGCAGCTCGGGCAGGGGCTCCTACGAGCAGTACTTC.

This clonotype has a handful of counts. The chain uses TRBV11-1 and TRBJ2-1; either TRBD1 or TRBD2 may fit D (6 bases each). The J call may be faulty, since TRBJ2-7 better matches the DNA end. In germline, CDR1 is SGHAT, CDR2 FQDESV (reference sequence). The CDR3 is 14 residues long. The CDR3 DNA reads TGTGCCAGCAGCCCCGGGGGCTCCTACAATGAGCAGTACTTC. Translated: CASSPGGSYNEQYF.

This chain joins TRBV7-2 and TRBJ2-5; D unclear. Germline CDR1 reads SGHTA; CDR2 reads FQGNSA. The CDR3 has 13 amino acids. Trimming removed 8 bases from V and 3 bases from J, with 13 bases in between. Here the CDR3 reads CASGFSNKETQYF. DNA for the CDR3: TGTGCCAGCGGGTTTAGCAATAAAGAGACCCAGTACTTC.

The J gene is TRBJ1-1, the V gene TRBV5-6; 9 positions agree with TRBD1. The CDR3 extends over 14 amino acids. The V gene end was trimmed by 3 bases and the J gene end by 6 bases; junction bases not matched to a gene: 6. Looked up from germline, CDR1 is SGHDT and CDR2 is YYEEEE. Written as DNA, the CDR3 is TGTGCCAGCAGCTCCCGGGACAGGGTCCCTGAAGCTTTCTTT. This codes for CASSSRDRVPEAFF.

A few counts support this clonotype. The CDR3 protein is CSGTDRDEQYF. CDR3 DNA sequence: TGCAGCGGGACGGACAGGGACGAGCAGTACTTC. The chain couples TRBV29-1 to TRBJ2-7; 8 nucleotides align to TRBD1. V gave up 7 bases and J gave up 5 bases; unmatched junction bases: 4. The CDR3 spans 11 residues. Germline assignment: CDR1 SQVTM and CDR2 ANQGSEA.

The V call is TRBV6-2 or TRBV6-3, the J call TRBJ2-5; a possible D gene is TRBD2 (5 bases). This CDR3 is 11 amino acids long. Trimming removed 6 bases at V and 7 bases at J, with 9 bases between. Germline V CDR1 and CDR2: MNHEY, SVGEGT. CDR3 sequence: CASRRARTQYF. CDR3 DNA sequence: TGTGCCAGCAGGAGGGCCAGGACCCAGTACTTC.

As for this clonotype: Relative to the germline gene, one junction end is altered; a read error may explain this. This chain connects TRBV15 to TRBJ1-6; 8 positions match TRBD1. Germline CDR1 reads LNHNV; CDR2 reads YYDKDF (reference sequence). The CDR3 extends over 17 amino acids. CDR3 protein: CATGRGGQGASNSPLHF. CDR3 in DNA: TGTGCCACCGGCAGAGGGGGGCAGGGGGCGAGTAATTCACCCCTCCACTTT.

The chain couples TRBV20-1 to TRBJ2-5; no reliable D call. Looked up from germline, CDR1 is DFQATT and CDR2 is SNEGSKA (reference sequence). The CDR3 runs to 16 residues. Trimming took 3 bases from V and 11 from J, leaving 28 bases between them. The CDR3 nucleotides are TGCAGTGCTAGGCCTTTAGCTGAACAGAGTGACAATGAGCAGTACTTC. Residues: CSARPLAEQSDNEQYF.

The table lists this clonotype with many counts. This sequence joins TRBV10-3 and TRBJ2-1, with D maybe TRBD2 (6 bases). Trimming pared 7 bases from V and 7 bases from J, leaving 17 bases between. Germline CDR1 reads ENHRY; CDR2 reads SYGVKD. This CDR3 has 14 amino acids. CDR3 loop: CAIKNSGVGNEQFF. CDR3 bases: TGTGCCATCAAAAATTCGGGAGTCGGAAATGAGCAGTTCTTC.